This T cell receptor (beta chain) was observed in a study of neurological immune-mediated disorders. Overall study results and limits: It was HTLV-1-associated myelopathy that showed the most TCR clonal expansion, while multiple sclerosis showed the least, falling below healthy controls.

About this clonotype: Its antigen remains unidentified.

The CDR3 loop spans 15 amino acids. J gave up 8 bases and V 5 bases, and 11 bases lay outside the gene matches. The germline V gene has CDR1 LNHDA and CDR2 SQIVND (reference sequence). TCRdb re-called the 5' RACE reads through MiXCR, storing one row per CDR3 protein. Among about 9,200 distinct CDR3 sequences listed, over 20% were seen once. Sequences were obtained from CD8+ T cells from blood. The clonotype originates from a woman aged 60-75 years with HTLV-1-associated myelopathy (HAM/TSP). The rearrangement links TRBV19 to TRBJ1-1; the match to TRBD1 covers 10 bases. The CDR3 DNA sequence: TGTGCCAGTAGTGGCCGGGACAGGGGTCATAAAGAAGCTTTCTTT. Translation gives CASSGRDRGHKEAFF.